The T cell receptor beta chain under discussion was sequenced for a study of blood T cell repertoires in COVID-19. The table came from immunoSEQ multiplex PCR; TCRdb's copy has only in-frame clones and leaves some out. The sample lists a few hundred thousand clones, approximately 90% occurring once. The CDR3 contains 14 residues. Germline loops: CDR1 MNHEY, CDR2 SMNVEV (reference sequence). The V and J ends lost 2 bases and 6 bases respectively, with 10 bases between them. The chain employs TRBV27 and TRBJ2-2; a weak D match, TRBD1 (6 bases). Sequenced sample: peripheral blood. The receptor was derived from a man younger than 35 with COVID-19, enrolled during active disease. The DNA of the CDR3 is TGTGCCAGCAGTTTAGGGGGCCAGGCCGGGGAGCTGTTTTTT. This codes for CASSLGGQAGELFF.